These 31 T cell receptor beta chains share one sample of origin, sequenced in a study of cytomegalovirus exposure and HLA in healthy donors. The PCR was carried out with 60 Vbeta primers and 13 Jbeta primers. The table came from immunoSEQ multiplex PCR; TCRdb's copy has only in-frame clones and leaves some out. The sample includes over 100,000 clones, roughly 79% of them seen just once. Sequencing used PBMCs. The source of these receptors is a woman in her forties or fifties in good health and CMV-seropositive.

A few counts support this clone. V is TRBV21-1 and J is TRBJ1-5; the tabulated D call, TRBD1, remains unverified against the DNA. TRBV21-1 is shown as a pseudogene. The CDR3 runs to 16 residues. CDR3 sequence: CASKDIRSHSNQPQHF. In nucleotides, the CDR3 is TGTGCCAGCAAGGACATACGATCCCATAGCAATCAGCCCCAGCATTTT.

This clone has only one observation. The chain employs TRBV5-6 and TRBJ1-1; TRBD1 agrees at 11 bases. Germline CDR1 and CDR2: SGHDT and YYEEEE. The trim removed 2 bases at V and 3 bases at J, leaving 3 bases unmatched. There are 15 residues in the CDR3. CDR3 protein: CASSFRDRGDTEAFF. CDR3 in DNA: TGTGCCAGCAGCTTCCGGGACAGGGGGGACACTGAAGCTTTCTTT.

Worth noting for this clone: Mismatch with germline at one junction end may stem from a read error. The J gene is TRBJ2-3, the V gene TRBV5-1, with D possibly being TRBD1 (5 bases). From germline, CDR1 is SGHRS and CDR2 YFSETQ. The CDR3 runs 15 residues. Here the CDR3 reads CASSSTGPHTDAQYF. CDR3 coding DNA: TGCGCCAGCAGCTCTACAGGACCTCACACAGATGCGCAGTATTTT.

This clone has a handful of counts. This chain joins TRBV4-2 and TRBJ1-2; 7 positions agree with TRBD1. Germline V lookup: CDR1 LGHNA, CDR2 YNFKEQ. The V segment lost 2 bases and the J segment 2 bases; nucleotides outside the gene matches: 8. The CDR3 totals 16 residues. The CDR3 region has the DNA TGTGCCAGCAGCCAATTCCGACAGGGTGGCAACTATGGCTACACCTTC. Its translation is CASSQFRQGGNYGYTF.

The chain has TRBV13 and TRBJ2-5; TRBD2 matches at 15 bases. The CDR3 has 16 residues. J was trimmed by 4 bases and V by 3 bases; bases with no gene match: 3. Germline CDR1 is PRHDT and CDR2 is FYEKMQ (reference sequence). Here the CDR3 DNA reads TGTGCCAGCAGCTTCGGACTAGCGGGGGGGGGAGAGACCCAGTACTTC. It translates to CASSFGLAGGGETQYF.

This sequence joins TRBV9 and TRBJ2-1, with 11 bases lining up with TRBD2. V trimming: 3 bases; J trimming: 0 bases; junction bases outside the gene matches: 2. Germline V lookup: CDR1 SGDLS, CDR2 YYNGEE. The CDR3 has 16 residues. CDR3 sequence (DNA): TGTGCCAGCAGCGCTAGCGGGGGGTACTCCTACAATGAGCAGTTCTTC. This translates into CASSASGGYSYNEQFF.

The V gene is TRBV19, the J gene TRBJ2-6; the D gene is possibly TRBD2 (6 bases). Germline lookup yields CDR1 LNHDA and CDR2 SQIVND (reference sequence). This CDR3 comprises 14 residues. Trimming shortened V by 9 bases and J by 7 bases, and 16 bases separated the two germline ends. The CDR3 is CASRMEGRANVLTF. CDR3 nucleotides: TGTGCCAGCCGAATGGAGGGCAGAGCCAACGTCCTGACTTTC.

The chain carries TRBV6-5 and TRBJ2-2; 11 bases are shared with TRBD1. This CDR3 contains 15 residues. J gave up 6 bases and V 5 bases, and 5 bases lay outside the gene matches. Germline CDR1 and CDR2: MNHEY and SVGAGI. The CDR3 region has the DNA TGTGCCAGCAGTGGACCGGGACAGGGGGCCGGGGAGCTGTTTTTT. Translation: CASSGPGQGAGELFF.

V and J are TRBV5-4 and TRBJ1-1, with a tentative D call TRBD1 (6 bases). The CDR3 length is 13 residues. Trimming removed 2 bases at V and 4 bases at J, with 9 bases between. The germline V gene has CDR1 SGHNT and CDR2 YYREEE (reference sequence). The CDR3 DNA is TGTGCCAGCAGCTTTCAGGGGCCCACTGAAGCTTTCTTT. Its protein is CASSFQGPTEAFF.

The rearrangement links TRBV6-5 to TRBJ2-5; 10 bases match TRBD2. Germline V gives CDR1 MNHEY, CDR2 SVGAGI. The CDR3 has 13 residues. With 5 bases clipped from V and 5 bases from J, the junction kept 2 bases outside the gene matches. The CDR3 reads CASSLAGAETQYF. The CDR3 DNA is TGTGCCAGCAGTCTAGCGGGAGCGGAGACCCAGTACTTC.

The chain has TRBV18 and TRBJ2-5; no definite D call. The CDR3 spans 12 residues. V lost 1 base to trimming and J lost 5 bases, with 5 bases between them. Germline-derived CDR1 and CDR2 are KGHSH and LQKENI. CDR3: CASSPLGETQYF. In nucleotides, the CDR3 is TGTGCCAGCTCACCACTCGGGGAGACCCAGTACTTC. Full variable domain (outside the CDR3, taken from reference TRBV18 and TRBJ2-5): NAGVMQNPRHLVRRRGQEARLRCSPMKGHSHVYWYRQLPEEGLKFMVYLQKENIIDESGMPKERFSAEFPKEGPSILRIQQVVRGDSAAYFCASSPLGETQYFGPGTRLLVL.

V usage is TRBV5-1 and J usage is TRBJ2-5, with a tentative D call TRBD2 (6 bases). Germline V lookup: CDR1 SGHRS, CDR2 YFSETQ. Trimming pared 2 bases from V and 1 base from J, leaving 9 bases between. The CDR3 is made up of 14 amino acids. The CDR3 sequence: CASSFYSGQETQYF. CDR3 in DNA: TGCGCCAGCAGCTTCTATAGCGGCCAAGAGACCCAGTACTTC. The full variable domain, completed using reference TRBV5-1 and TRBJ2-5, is KAGVTQTPRYLIKTRGQQVTLSCSPISGHRSVSWYQQTPGQGLQFLFEYFSETQRNKGNFPGRFSGRQFSNSRSEMNVSTLELGDSALYLCASSFYSGQETQYFGPGTRLLVL.

CDR3 amino acids: CASSALQGAADTQYF. As DNA, the CDR3 is TGTGCCAGCAGCGCCTTACAGGGGGCGGCAGATACGCAGTATTTT. The gene calls are TRBV7-8 and TRBJ2-3; 9 bases agree with TRBD1. CDR1 is SGHVS, CDR2 FQNEAQ, per germline. The CDR3 contains 15 residues. V lost 5 bases and J lost 4; bases outside the gene matches: 7.

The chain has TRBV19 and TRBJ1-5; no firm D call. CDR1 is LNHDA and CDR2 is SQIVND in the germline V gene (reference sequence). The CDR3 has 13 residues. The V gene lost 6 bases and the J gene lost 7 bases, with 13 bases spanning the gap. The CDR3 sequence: CASRTYGYQPQHF. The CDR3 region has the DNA TGTGCCAGTAGGACATATGGGTACCAGCCCCAGCATTTT.

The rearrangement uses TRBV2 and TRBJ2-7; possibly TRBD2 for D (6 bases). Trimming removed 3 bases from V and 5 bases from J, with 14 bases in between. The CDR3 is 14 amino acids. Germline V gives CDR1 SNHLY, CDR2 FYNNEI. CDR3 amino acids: CASSDYGGKDEQYF. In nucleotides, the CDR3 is TGTGCCAGCAGTGATTATGGCGGGAAAGACGAGCAGTACTTC.

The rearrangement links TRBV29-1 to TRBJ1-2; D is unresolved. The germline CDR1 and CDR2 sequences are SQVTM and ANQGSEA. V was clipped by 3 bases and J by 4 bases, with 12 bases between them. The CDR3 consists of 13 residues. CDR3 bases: TGCAGCGTTGAGACGGAGAATTCCTATGGCTACACCTTC. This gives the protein CSVETENSYGYTF.

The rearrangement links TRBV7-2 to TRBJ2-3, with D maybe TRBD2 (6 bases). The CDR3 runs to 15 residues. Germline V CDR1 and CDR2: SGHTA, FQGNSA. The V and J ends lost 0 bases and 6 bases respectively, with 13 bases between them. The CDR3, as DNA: TGTGCCAGCAGCTTAGCTTGGAGGGGTTGGGATACGCAGTATTTT. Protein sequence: CASSLAWRGWDTQYF.

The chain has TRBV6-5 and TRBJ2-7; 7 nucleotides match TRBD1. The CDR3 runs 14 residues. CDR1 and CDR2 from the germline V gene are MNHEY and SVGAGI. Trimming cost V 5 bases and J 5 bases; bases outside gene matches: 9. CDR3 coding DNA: TGTGCCAGCAGTACCCGCACAGGGGACGACGAGCAGTACTTC. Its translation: CASSTRTGDDEQYF.

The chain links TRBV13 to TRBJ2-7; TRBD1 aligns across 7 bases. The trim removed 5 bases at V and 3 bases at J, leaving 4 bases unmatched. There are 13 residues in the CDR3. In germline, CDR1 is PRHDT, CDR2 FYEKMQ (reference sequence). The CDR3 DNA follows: TGTGCCAGCAGCGAAGACAGGGACTACGAGCAGTACTTC. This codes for CASSEDRDYEQYF.

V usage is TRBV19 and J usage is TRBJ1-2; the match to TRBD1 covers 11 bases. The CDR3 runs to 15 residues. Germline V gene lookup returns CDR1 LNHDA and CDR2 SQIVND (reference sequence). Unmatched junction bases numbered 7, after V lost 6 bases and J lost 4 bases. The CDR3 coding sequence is TGTGCCAGTAGCCCTTGGGACAGGGGGATCTATGGCTACACCTTC. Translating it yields CASSPWDRGIYGYTF.

The CDR3 region has the DNA TGTGCCAGCACGCCATTACCGACTGACTCGCTAGCCAAAAACATTCAGTACTTC. Amino acid sequence: CASTPLPTDSLAKNIQYF. The J gene is TRBJ2-4, the V gene TRBV2; no firm D call. Germline V gene sequence: CDR1 SNHLY, CDR2 FYNNEI. Trimming removed 7 bases at V and 0 bases at J, with 22 bases between. The CDR3 runs to 18 residues.

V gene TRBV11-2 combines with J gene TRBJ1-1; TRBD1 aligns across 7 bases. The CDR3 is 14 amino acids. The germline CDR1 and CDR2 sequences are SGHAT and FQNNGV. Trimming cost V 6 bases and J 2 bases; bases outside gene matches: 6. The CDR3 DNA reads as TGTGCCAGCAGGCGACAGGGTTTCAACACTGAAGCTTTCTTT. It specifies CASRRQGFNTEAFF.

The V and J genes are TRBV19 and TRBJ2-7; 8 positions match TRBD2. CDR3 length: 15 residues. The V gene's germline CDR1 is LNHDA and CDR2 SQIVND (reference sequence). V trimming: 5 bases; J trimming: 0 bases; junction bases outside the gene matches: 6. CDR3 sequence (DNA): TGTGCCAGTAGTTGGAGACTAGCGAGCTCCTACGAGCAGTACTTC. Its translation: CASSWRLASSYEQYF.

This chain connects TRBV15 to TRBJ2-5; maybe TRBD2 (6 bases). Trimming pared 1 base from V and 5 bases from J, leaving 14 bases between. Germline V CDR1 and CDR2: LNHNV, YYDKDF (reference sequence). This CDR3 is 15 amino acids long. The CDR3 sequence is CATSRGLASSETQYF. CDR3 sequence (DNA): TGTGCCACCAGCAGAGGGCTAGCGAGTAGTGAGACCCAGTACTTC. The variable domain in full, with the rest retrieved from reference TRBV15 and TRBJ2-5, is DAMVIQNPRYQVTQFGKPVTLSCSQTLNHNVMYWYQQKSSQAPKLLFHYYDKDFNNEADTPDNFQSRRPNTSFCFLDIRSPGLGDTAMYLCATSRGLASSETQYFGPGTRLLVL.

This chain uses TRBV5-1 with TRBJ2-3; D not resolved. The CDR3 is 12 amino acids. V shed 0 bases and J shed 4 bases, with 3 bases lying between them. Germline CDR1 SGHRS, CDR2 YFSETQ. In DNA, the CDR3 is TGCGCCAGCAGCTTGGTCTCAGATACGCAGTATTTT. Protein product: CASSLVSDTQYF.

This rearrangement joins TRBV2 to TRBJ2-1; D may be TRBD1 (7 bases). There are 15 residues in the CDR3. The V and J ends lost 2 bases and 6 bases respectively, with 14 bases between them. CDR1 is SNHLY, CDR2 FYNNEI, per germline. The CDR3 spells CASSEQGGPTNEQFF. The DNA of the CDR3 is TGTGCCAGCAGTGAACAGGGGGGTCCCACCAATGAGCAGTTCTTC.

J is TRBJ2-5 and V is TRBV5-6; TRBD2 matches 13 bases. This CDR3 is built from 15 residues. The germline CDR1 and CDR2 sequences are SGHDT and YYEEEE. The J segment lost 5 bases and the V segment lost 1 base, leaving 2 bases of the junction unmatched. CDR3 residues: CASSLTSGGAETQYF. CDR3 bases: TGTGCCAGCAGCTTGACTAGCGGGGGGGCGGAGACCCAGTACTTC.

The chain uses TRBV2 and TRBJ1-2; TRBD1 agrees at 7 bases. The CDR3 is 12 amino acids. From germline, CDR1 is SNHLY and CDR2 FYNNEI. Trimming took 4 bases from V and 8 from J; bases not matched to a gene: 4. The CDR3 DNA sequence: TGTGCCAGCAGTGCCACAGGGGACGGCTACACCTTC. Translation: CASSATGDGYTF.

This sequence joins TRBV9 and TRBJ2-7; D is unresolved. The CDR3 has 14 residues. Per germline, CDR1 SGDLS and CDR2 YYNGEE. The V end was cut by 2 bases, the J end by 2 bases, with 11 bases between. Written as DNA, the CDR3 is TGTGCCAGCAGCGTCGAGGCTTTCACCTACGAGCAGTACTTC. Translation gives CASSVEAFTYEQYF. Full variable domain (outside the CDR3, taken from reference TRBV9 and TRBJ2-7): DSGVTQTPKHLITATGQRVTLRCSPRSGDLSVYWYQQSLDQGLQFLIQYYNGEERAKGNILERFSAQQFPDLHSELNLSSLELGDSALYFCASSVEAFTYEQYFGPGTRLTVT.

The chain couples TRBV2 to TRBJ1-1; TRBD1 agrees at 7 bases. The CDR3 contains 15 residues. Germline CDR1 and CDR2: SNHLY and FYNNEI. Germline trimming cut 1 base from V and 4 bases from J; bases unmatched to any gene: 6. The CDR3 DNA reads TGTGCCAGCAGTGAAGGACAGGGAGGTGGCACTGAAGCTTTCTTT. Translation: CASSEGQGGGTEAFF.

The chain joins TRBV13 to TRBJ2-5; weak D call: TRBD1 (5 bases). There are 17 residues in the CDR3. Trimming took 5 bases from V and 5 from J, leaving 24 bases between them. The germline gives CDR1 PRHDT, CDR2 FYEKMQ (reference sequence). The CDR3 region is CASSPKSDSAGSETQYF. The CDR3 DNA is TGTGCCAGCAGCCCAAAATCCGACAGCGCCGGGTCCGAGACCCAGTACTTC.